Listed below are T cell receptor beta chains from one sample, sequenced in a study of shared clonotypes between healthy human individuals. Assay used: immunoSEQ multiplex PCR; TCRdb lists only in-frame clones, some missing. The sample lists over a million clones; 78% were seen once. The material sequenced was memory CD4+ T cells from PBMCs. The receptor set was obtained from a man between 18 and 35 years old in good health. Some clones in this sample may be carry-over from other donors' samples. Both conserved end residues are part of each CDR3. The D gene is left open where the match is weak. Not all rows give a size; the values are once, few, many and, for expanded clones, a class.

size,D,V,length,J,DNA,CDR3
NA,NA,TRBV7-3,12,TRBJ2-7,TGTGCCAGCAGCTCGGGTCCGGGCGAGCAGTACTTC,CASSSGPGEQYF
many,NA,TRBV19,15,TRBJ2-5,TGTGCCAGTAGTATAAGGGGACCGAGGGGCGAGACCCAGTACTTC,CASSIRGPRGETQYF
NA,NA,TRBV15,16,TRBJ2-5,TGTGCCACCAGCAGAGATCTTGACGCGACAAGAGAGACCCAGTACTTC,CATSRDLDATRETQYF
NA,NA,TRBV2,14,TRBJ1-2,TGTGCCAGCAGTCCGGGACTAAGGGGCTATGGCTACACCTTC,CASSPGLRGYGYTF
few,TRBD1,TRBV13,15,TRBJ2-3,TGTGCCAGCAGCGAAACAGGGGGTAGCACAGATACGCAGTATTTT,CASSETGGSTDTQYF
NA,NA,TRBV5-1,15,TRBJ1-5,TGCGCCAGCAGCTTGGAAGGTGATAGCAATCAGCCCCAGCATTTT,CASSLEGDSNQPQHF
NA,NA,TRBV19,15,TRBJ1-5,TGTGCCAGTAGTGCTTCCGGGGCTAGCAATCAGCCCCAGCATTTT,CASSASGASNQPQHF
once,NA,TRBV7-9,15,TRBJ2-4,TGTGCCAGCAGCCTGATGGGACAAGCCAAAAACATTCAGTACTTC,CASSLMGQAKNIQYF
once,TRBD1,TRBV7-2,16,TRBJ2-7,TGTGCCAGCAGCTTAGCATGGGGACAGACCCAGGGAGAGCAGTACTTC,CASSLAWGQTQGEQYF
NA,NA,TRBV6-5,11,TRBJ2-2,TGTGCCAGCGGACGGAACGGGGAGCTGTTTTTT,CASGRNGELFF
NA,NA,TRBV11-2,13,TRBJ2-5,TGTGCCAGCAGCTTAGGATTCGAGGGGACCCAGTACTTC,CASSLGFEGTQYF
NA,NA,TRBV5-1,13,TRBJ2-1,TGCGCCAGCAGCGCGGACGGGTACAATGAGCAGTTCTTC,CASSADGYNEQFF
NA,TRBD1,TRBV7-6,14,TRBJ1-1,TGTGCCAGCACCCCCGGGACAGCGAACACTGAAGCTTTCTTT,CASTPGTANTEAFF
NA,TRBD1,TRBV10-3,14,TRBJ2-1,TGTGCCGCCCGCCTTGGGACAGGGGGTAATGAGCAGTTCTTC,CAARLGTGGNEQFF
NA,TRBD2,TRBV10-1,14,TRBJ2-7,TGCGCCAGCAGCGAGGGGACTAGCGGTTACGAGCAGTACTTC,CASSEGTSGYEQYF
NA,NA,TRBV11-2,14,TRBJ2-7,TGTGCCAGCAGCCCCGGGACCAACTACTACGAGCAGTACTTC,CASSPGTNYYEQYF
NA,NA,TRBV27,13,TRBJ1-2,TGTGCCAGCAGTTTAAGGGGGACCTATGGCTACACCTTC,CASSLRGTYGYTF
NA,NA,TRBV11-1,16,TRBJ2-3,TGTGCCAGCAGCTTCGGATGGGGGATGCTGACAGATACGCAGTATTTT,CASSFGWGMLTDTQYF
NA,TRBD1,TRBV7-3,16,TRBJ1-3,TGTGCCAGCAGCACCGCGACAGGGGAAAGTGGAAACACCATATATTTT,CASSTATGESGNTIYF
NA,TRBD2,TRBV4-2,19,TRBJ2-3,TGTGCCAGCAGCCCGAGGGGGACTAGCGGGAGTGATAGCACAGATACGCAGTATTTT,CASSPRGTSGSDSTDTQYF
NA,TRBD1,TRBV18,14,TRBJ2-3,TGTGCCAGCTCACTCGACAGGGGCCCTAATACGCAGTATTTT,CASSLDRGPNTQYF
NA,NA,TRBV29-1,13,TRBJ1-1,TGCAGCGCTGCCGGACAGATGAACACTGAAGCTTTCTTT,CSAAGQMNTEAFF
NA,TRBD1,TRBV5-8,14,TRBJ2-7,TGTGCCAGCAGCGACAGGACAGGGGGGTACGAGCAGTACTTC,CASSDRTGGYEQYF
NA,NA,TRBV7-8,13,TRBJ2-5,TGTGCCGGGGGGGACAGAAACCTAGAGACCCAGTACTTC,CAGGDRNLETQYF
once,NA,TRBV5-8,14,TRBJ2-7,TGTGCCAGCAGCTTGGGACAGGGAGGCTACGAGCAGTACTTC,CASSLGQGGYEQYF
NA,NA,TRBV7-9,16,TRBJ2-3,TGTGCCAGCAGCTCGGACGGGACTCCCCTGGGGGATACGCAGTATTTT,CASSSDGTPLGDTQYF
NA,TRBD2,TRBV19,18,TRBJ2-5,TGTGCCAGTAGTCCCCGGAGATTAGCGGGTGGCCGCTGGGAGACCCAGTACTTC,CASSPRRLAGGRWETQYF
NA,NA,TRBV7-2,17,TRBJ2-3,TGTGCCAGCAGCTCAACCCCCTGGACAGATAGCACAGATACGCAGTATTTT,CASSSTPWTDSTDTQYF
once,NA,TRBV10-3,15,TRBJ2-1,TGTGCCATCAGTGACGGACAGAGCTCCTACAATGAGCAGTTCTTC,CAISDGQSSYNEQFF